This T cell receptor (beta chain) came from a study of cytomegalovirus exposure and HLA in healthy donors. Of note for this clone: Its antigen remains unknown.

Study outcomes and limitations: Per a later analysis, HLA-associated TCR beta chains showed more clonal expansion than other, equally common TCR beta chains. TCR beta V- and J-gene trimming, according to a later analysis, was linked to a missense DCLRE1C variant. Productive status was seen about 87% or about 30% of the time for most TCR beta V segments in an earlier analysis. Presence/absence analysis assumed near-uniform sequencing depth across donors.

PCR primers comprised 60 Vbeta and 13 Jbeta primers. Libraries were prepared by immunoSEQ multiplex PCR; TCRdb keeps only in-frame clonotypes and omits some of them. The listing contains roughly 88,000 clones. Trimming removed 4 bases from V and 6 bases from J, with 15 bases in between. The CDR3 loop spans 15 amino acids. Germline CDR1 reads MNHEY; CDR2 reads SMNVEV (reference sequence). The sample comprised PBMCs. This chain links TRBV27 with TRBJ2-2; perhaps TRBD2 as D (5 bases). The clonotype comes from a man over 45 in good health and CMV-seropositive. The CDR3 region has the DNA TGTGCCAGCAGTTCCGGGCAACCCGGGGCCGGGGAGCTGTTTTTT. As protein: CASSSGQPGAGELFF.